Listed below are T cell receptor beta chains from one sample, sequenced in a study of shared clonotypes between healthy human individuals. TCRdb's table, derived via immunoSEQ multiplex PCR, lists solely in-frame clones and lacks some. The sample lists roughly 2,000,000 clones, around 96% occurring once. Sequencing used naive CD8+ T cells sorted from blood. The receptor set was obtained from a man in his late teens or twenties in good health. The CDR3 runs from the conserved cysteine through the conserved F or W. The D gene is left open where the match is weak. Only part of the rows carry a size: once, few, many, or a class if the clone is expanded.

DNA	CDR3	size	D	V	J
TGCGCCAGCAGCCTTGACAGGGGCGGAAACACCATATATTTT	CASSLDRGGNTIYF	NA	TRBD1	TRBV4-1	TRBJ1-3
TGTGCCAGCAGCTTGGGGACAGGGGGCGCGGGATATACCGGGGAGCTGTTTTTT	CASSLGTGGAGYTGELFF	NA	TRBD1	TRBV5-4	TRBJ2-2
TGTGCCAGCAGTAAACCAGGGGTTGGAGAGACCCAGTACTTC	CASSKPGVGETQYF	NA	NA	TRBV6-6	TRBJ2-5
TGCAGCGTTGCGCAGAACACCGGGGAGCTGTTTTTT	CSVAQNTGELFF	NA	NA	TRBV29-1	TRBJ2-2
TGTGCCAGCAGTTTATCGTTCGCGGGACAGGGGGTCCAGCCCCAGCATTTT	CASSLSFAGQGVQPQHF	NA	TRBD1	TRBV27	TRBJ1-5
TGTGCCAGCAGTTACGGGGGGGCAGGGAACACCGGGGAGCTGTTTTTT	CASSYGGAGNTGELFF	NA	NA	TRBV6-5	TRBJ2-2
TGTGCCAGCAGCGTAGACAACAATGAGCAGTTCTTC	CASSVDNNEQFF	NA	NA	TRBV9	TRBJ2-1
TGTGCCAGCAGCCCGGGACAGGGGGCCTACTCTGGGGCCAACGTCCTGACTTTC	CASSPGQGAYSGANVLTF	NA	TRBD1	TRBV5-6	TRBJ2-6
TGTGCCAGCAGCTTAGGGGAGGAGCAGTACTTC	CASSLGEEQYF	NA	NA	TRBV7-6	TRBJ2-7
TGTGCCAGTAGCCTTGGAAGGGGAGCTTTCTTT	CASSLGRGAFF	NA	NA	TRBV19	TRBJ1-1
TGTGCCAGTAGTATAAGAGAGCAGATCGTAACTGAAGCTTTCTTT	CASSIREQIVTEAFF	NA	NA	TRBV19	TRBJ1-1
TGCGCCAGCAGCCAGGAGAACACCGGGGAGCTGTTTTTT	CASSQENTGELFF	once	NA	TRBV5-1	TRBJ2-2
TGTGCCAGCAAAGAAGGGGGGAGCTCCTACAATGAGCAGTTCTTC	CASKEGGSSYNEQFF	NA	NA	TRBV2	TRBJ2-1
TGTGCCAGCAGCCTTAGGGGACAGGGGTATGACGAGCAGTACTTC	CASSLRGQGYDEQYF	once	TRBD1	TRBV28	TRBJ2-7
TGTGCCTGGACCCCGTCTGGCACAGATACGCAGTATTTT	CAWTPSGTDTQYF	NA	NA	TRBV30	TRBJ2-3
TGCGCCAGCAGCCAAGATGCCGTCGCCGGCGCACGCTACGAGCAGTACTTC	CASSQDAVAGARYEQYF	NA	NA	TRBV4-1	TRBJ2-7
TGTGCCAGCAGAAGCGGACAGGACAATTTTAACTATGGCTACACCTTC	CASRSGQDNFNYGYTF	NA	TRBD1	TRBV6-6	TRBJ1-2
TGCGCCAGCAGCCAAGGGGGGGTACAGAACACAGATACGCAGTATTTT	CASSQGGVQNTDTQYF	once	NA	TRBV4-3	TRBJ2-3
TGTGCCAGCAGCAAAGCTACAGGGGGCTACAATGAGCAGTTCTTC	CASSKATGGYNEQFF	NA	NA	TRBV21-1	TRBJ2-1
TGTGCCAGCAGTTTAGGGGAAACGGGGCCCCAGCATTTT	CASSLGETGPQHF	once	NA	TRBV28	TRBJ1-5
TGTGCCATCAACCGACTAGATGGCACAGATACGCAGTATTTT	CAINRLDGTDTQYF	NA	NA	TRBV10-3	TRBJ2-3
TGTGCCAGCAGCCAAGGTGGGAGGGCAGCTTTCTTT	CASSQGGRAAFF	NA	NA	TRBV5-5	TRBJ1-1
TGTGCCAGCAGTGAACCCGACGCCCCTGGGACCATATATTTT	CASSEPDAPGTIYF	NA	NA	TRBV6-1	TRBJ1-3
TGTGCCAGCTCAGGTAGGGGGGCCACTGAAGCTTTCTTT	CASSGRGATEAFF	NA	NA	TRBV6-1	TRBJ1-1
TGTGCCAGCAGTCGGGAAGCGAGCTCCTACAATGAGCAGTTCTTC	CASSREASSYNEQFF	NA	NA	TRBV7-9	TRBJ2-1
TGTGCCATCAGTGAGTGGGGACAGGGGGCGGAGAGGTCCATGAACACTGAAGCTTTCTTT	CAISEWGQGAERSMNTEAFF	NA	TRBD1	TRBV10-3	TRBJ1-1
TGCGCCAGCAGCTTGAACGGGGGCACTGAAGCTTTCTTT	CASSLNGGTEAFF	NA	NA	TRBV5-1	TRBJ1-1
TGCGCCAGCAGCTACGGGACCGCAGGGTACGAGCAGTACTTC	CASSYGTAGYEQYF	NA	NA	TRBV4-3	TRBJ2-7
TGTGCCAGTAGTGTCACAGGGCCGGATGAGCAGTTCTTC	CASSVTGPDEQFF	NA	NA	TRBV19	TRBJ2-1
TGTGCCAGCAGCTCAAGCTCCTACGAGCAGTACTTC	CASSSSSYEQYF	once	NA	TRBV5-6	TRBJ2-7
TGTGCCAGTGCCCTAGGGGTATTCGGCTATGGCTACACCTTC	CASALGVFGYGYTF	NA	NA	TRBV19	TRBJ1-2
TGTGCCAGCAGCATCACTAGCGGGAGTTACAATGAGCAGTTCTTC	CASSITSGSYNEQFF	NA	TRBD2	TRBV11-3	TRBJ2-1
TGTGCCAGCAGCCCCTATGCAAACACCATATATTTT	CASSPYANTIYF	NA	NA	TRBV9	TRBJ1-3
TGTGCCAGCAGCTCAGACGGGAGCTCCTACAATGAGCAGTTCTTC	CASSSDGSSYNEQFF	NA	NA	TRBV7-3	TRBJ2-1
TGTGCCTCTACTGACGTCCTGGGGGGTCACACCGGGGAGCTGTTTTTT	CASTDVLGGHTGELFF	NA	NA	TRBV30	TRBJ2-2
TGTGCCAGCAGCCAAGGGGGCGGCGGCTACACCTTC	CASSQGGGGYTF	NA	NA	TRBV4-2	TRBJ1-2
TGTGCCAGCAGCTCTAACACAGGGGGGACAGGGGAATTT	CASSSNTGGTGEF	once	TRBD1	TRBV13	TRBJ1-1
TGTGCCAGCAGCGTAGCGGGAGGGTTCTACGAGCAGTACTTC	CASSVAGGFYEQYF	NA	TRBD2	TRBV9	TRBJ2-7
TGTGCCAGCAGTTACTCCGGATGGAACACTGAAGCTTTCTTT	CASSYSGWNTEAFF	NA	NA	TRBV6-5	TRBJ1-1
TGTGCCAGCAGCTTAGTCCCTCCCTGGCGCGAGGAGGGCACTGAAGCTTTCTTT	CASSLVPPWREEGTEAFF	NA	NA	TRBV7-9	TRBJ1-1
TGTGCCAGCAGCCCCGGAGCCCTAGCCGGGGAGCTGTTTTTT	CASSPGALAGELFF	NA	NA	TRBV27	TRBJ2-2
TGTGCCAGCAGCTTAGGGGGGTTTTACACCGGGGAGCTGTTTTTT	CASSLGGFYTGELFF	NA	NA	TRBV13	TRBJ2-2
TGTGCCAGCCGGGGTGGCACCGGGGAGCTGTTTTTT	CASRGGTGELFF	NA	NA	TRBV7-9	TRBJ2-2
TGCGCCAGCAGCGAAGGGGGAGGTAACTATGGCTACACCTTC	CASSEGGGNYGYTF	NA	NA	TRBV5-1	TRBJ1-2
TGCGCCAGCAGCCAAGATCTCAGTGGCGGGAGTTACGAGCAGTACTTC	CASSQDLSGGSYEQYF	NA	TRBD2	TRBV4-3	TRBJ2-7
TGTGCCAGCAGTAACCTAGACGCCACAGATACGCAGTATTTT	CASSNLDATDTQYF	NA	NA	TRBV27	TRBJ2-3